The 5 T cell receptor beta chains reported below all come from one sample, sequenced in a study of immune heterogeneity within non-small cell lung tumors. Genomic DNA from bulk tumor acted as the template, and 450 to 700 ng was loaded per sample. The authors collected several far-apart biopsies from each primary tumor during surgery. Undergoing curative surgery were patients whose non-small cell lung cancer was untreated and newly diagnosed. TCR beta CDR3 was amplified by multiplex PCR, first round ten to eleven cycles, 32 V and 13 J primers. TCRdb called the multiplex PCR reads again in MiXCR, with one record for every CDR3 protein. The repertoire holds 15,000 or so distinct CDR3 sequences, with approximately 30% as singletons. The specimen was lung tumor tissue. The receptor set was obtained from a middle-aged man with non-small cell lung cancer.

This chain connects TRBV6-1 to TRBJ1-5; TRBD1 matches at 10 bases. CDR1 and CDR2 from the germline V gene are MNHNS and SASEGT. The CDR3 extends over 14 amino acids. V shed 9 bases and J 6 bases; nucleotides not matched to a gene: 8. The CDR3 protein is CARSRTGGSQPQHF. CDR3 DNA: TGTGCCAGAAGCCGGACAGGGGGGAGTCAGCCCCAGCATTTT.

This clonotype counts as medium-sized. CDR3 DNA: TGTGCCAGCAGTCGGGATAATAATTCACCCCTCCACTTT. Protein sequence: CASSRDNNSPLHF. The chain uses TRBV6-1 and TRBJ1-6; no clear D. Germline assignment: CDR1 MNHNS and CDR2 SASEGT. The V end lost 5 bases, the J end lost 5 bases, and 7 bases lay between the germline ends. CDR3 length equals 13 residues.

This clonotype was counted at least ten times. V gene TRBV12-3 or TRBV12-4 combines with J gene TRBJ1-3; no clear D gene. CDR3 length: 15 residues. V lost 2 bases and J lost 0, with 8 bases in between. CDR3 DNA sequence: TGTGCCAGCAGTTTACGGGCAGGCTCTGGAAACACCATATATTTT. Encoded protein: CASSLRAGSGNTIYF.

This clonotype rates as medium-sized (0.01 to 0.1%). Written as DNA, the CDR3 is TGTGCCAGTAGCTACGGACAGGGGTTAGGAGGCATATATTTT. Its protein product is CASSYGQGLGGIYF. This sequence joins TRBV19 and TRBJ1-3; the match to TRBD1 covers 9 bases. The CDR3 is 14 residues long. Per germline, CDR1 LNHDA and CDR2 SQIVND (reference sequence). V lost 6 bases to trimming and J lost 12 bases; unmatched junction nucleotides: 12.

The CDR3 nucleotides are TGTGCCAGCAGTTACCGGGGTAGCCCCCAAGAGACCCAGTACTTC. Translating gives CASSYRGSPQETQYF. This chain joins TRBV6-5 and TRBJ2-5; possibly TRBD2 for D (5 bases). With 2 bases removed from V and 1 base from J, the gap between germline ends came to 11 bases. CDR3 length equals 15 residues. CDR1 and CDR2 from the germline V gene are MNHEY and SVGAGI.